The 19 T cell receptor beta chains reported below all come from one sample, sequenced in a study of vaccination and CD4 T cells after COVID-19. For these receptors, no antigen is known. Cultured CD4+ T-cell DNA underwent Oncomine TCR Beta short-read sequencing. TCRdb re-called the PCR reads through MiXCR, storing one row per CDR3 protein. Of over 10,000 distinct CDR3 sequences listed, 45% to 70% are singletons. As to treatment: approximately 11-day PBMC culture with coronavirus spike peptide pools or control peptides (ViraFEST assay). Sequenced material: CD4+ T cells from blood, cultured in vitro. The receptors here all came from a human donor who had recovered from COVID-19.

This clonotype is medium-sized within its sample. This chain connects TRBV6-2 or TRBV6-3 to TRBJ1-5, with D possibly TRBD1 on 5 matching bases. The CDR3 loop spans 14 amino acids. Per the germline V gene, CDR1 is MNHEY and CDR2 is SVGEGT. Trimming pared 0 bases from V and 6 bases from J, leaving 9 bases between. The CDR3 sequence is CASSYSTDTQPQHF. The CDR3 DNA follows: TGTGCCAGCAGTTACTCGACAGACACTCAGCCCCAGCATTTT.

CDR3: CASSSGVESEQYF. CDR3 nucleotide sequence: TGCGCCAGCAGCTCAGGGGTGGAAAGCGAGCAGTACTTC. The gene calls are TRBV5-1 and TRBJ2-7; D possibly corresponds to TRBD1 (6 bases). CDR3 length equals 13 residues. Looked up from germline, CDR1 is SGHRS and CDR2 is YFSETQ. V gave up 3 bases and J gave up 6 bases, with 13 bases separating them.

This clonotype was counted only a few times. The chain recombines TRBV6-1 with TRBJ1-6, with 7 bases identical to TRBD1. Per germline, CDR1 MNHNS and CDR2 SASEGT. The CDR3 sequence is 14 residues long. Losses at the gene ends were 6 bases for V and 7 bases for J; bases not matched to a gene: 6. CDR3 nucleotides: TGTGCCAGCAGATCAGGGGGAGAAAATTCACCCCTCCACTTT. Translated, it gives CASRSGGENSPLHF.

Written as DNA, the CDR3 is TGTGCCAGCAGTTCCCCTAGGACAGGGGTCCGGGCATGGACCTACGAGCAGTACTTC. Protein sequence: CASSSPRTGVRAWTYEQYF. The chain is built from TRBV6-5 and TRBJ2-7, with 9 bases lining up with TRBD1. Germline loops: CDR1 MNHEY, CDR2 SVGAGI. The CDR3 is 19 residues long. The V gene end was trimmed by 4 bases and the J gene end by 2 bases; junction bases not matched to a gene: 18.

A few counts support this clonotype. V usage is TRBV7-2 and J usage is TRBJ2-5; 7 bases are shared with TRBD2. The CDR3 totals 14 residues. J gave up 5 bases and V 5 bases, and 8 bases lay outside the gene matches. Per germline, CDR1 SGHTA and CDR2 FQGNSA. As DNA, the CDR3 is TGTGCCAGCAGCCCCACTAGCGTCGCTGAGACCCAGTACTTC. Encoded protein: CASSPTSVAETQYF.

The chain combines TRBV28 with TRBJ1-4, with D unresolved. This CDR3 is built from 13 residues. Germline V gene data show CDR1 as MDHEN and CDR2 as SYDVKM. Between the trimmed V and J ends, which lost 1 base and 17 bases, there was a span of 17 bases. CDR3 sequence: CASSLSSRARFFF. In DNA form, the CDR3 reads TGTGCCAGCAGTTTATCCAGCCGGGCCAGATTCTTTTTT.

The rearrangement links TRBV20-1 to TRBJ2-3; 8 nucleotides align to TRBD2. The germline CDR1 and CDR2 sequences are DFQATT and SNEGSKA (reference sequence). The CDR3 totals 17 residues. The V gene end was trimmed by 3 bases and the J gene end by 4 bases; junction bases not matched to a gene: 15. The chain's CDR3 is CSARGDFPAGASDTQYF. CDR3 DNA: TGCAGTGCTAGGGGGGACTTTCCAGCGGGAGCCTCAGATACGCAGTATTTT.

This clonotype was observed a handful of times. This rearrangement joins TRBV6-5 to TRBJ2-7; TRBD1 is a possible D gene (6 bases). Germline CDR1 and CDR2: MNHEY and SVGAGI. Trimming took 4 bases from V and 2 from J, leaving 12 bases between them. CDR3 length equals 14 residues. CDR3 region: CASSSRTAAYEQYF. The CDR3 region has the DNA TGTGCCAGCAGTTCCCGGACAGCAGCCTACGAGCAGTACTTC.

The chain recombines TRBV27 with TRBJ2-7, with 7 positions matching TRBD1. The V segment lost 8 bases and the J segment 0 bases; nucleotides outside the gene matches: 16. In germline, CDR1 is MNHEY, CDR2 SMNVEV (reference sequence). This CDR3 comprises 17 residues. The CDR3 bases are TGTGCCAGCTCCAATTGGCAGACGACAGGGTCCTCCTACGAGCAGTACTTC. This codes for CASSNWQTTGSSYEQYF.

This clonotype was detected only a few times. J is TRBJ2-7 and V is TRBV15; 9 positions agree with TRBD2. The CDR3 totals 15 residues. With V trimmed by 5 bases and J by 2 bases, 7 bases remained unmatched. Germline V lookup: CDR1 LNHNV, CDR2 YYDKDF (reference sequence). CDR3: CATSGGRALTYEQYF. CDR3 DNA: TGTGCCACCAGCGGCGGGAGGGCCCTAACCTACGAGCAGTACTTC. Using reference TRBV15 and TRBJ2-7 for the parts outside the CDR3, the full variable domain is DAMVIQNPRYQVTQFGKPVTLSCSQTLNHNVMYWYQQKSSQAPKLLFHYYDKDFNNEADTPDNFQSRRPNTSFCFLDIRSPGLGDTAMYLCATSGGRALTYEQYFGPGTRLTVT.

V and J are TRBV30 and TRBJ1-5; D unclear. CDR3 length: 13 amino acids. V lost 2 bases and J lost 6, with 11 bases in between. In germline, CDR1 is GTSNPN, CDR2 SVGIG (reference sequence). CDR3 in amino acids: CAWSKRAAQPQHF. As DNA, the CDR3 is TGTGCCTGGAGTAAGAGGGCTGCTCAGCCCCAGCATTTT.

This clonotype rates as medium-sized. The J gene is TRBJ2-4, the V gene TRBV3-1; possible D gene TRBD2, 6 bases. The V and J ends lost 4 bases and 8 bases respectively, with 12 bases between them. The CDR3 loop spans 13 amino acids. The V gene's germline CDR1 is LGHDT and CDR2 YNNKEL (reference sequence). CDR3 protein: CASSPRGSDIQYF. The CDR3 DNA sequence: TGTGCCAGCAGCCCCCGGGGGTCGGACATTCAGTACTTC. The full variable domain, in which reference TRBV3-1 and TRBJ2-4 provide the parts outside the CDR3, is DTAVSQTPKYLVTQMGNDKSIKCEQNLGHDTMYWYKQDSKKFLKIMFSYNNKELIINETVPNRFSPKSPDKAHLNLHINSLELGDSAVYFCASSPRGSDIQYFGAGTRLSVL.

This clonotype was observed a single time. V is TRBV5-4 and J is TRBJ2-7; the D gene is possibly TRBD2 (6 bases). Trimming cost V 3 bases and J 6 bases, with 25 bases left between them. This CDR3 is built from 17 residues. The germline V gene has CDR1 SGHNT and CDR2 YYREEE (reference sequence). The CDR3 here is CASSSTGSLIGLSEQYF. CDR3 DNA: TGTGCCAGCAGCTCGACCGGGAGCTTAATCGGCCTCTCCGAGCAGTACTTC. Full variable domain (outside the CDR3, taken from reference TRBV5-4 and TRBJ2-7): ETGVTQSPTHLIKTRGQQVTLRCSSQSGHNTVSWYQQALGQGPQFIFQYYREEENGRGNFPPRFSGLQFPNYSSELNVNALELDDSALYLCASSSTGSLIGLSEQYFGPGTRLTVT.

V usage is TRBV30 and J usage is TRBJ2-3; D not resolved. CDR1 GTSNPN and CDR2 SVGIG come from the germline V gene (reference sequence). V gave up 1 base and J gave up 6 bases, with 8 bases separating them. This CDR3 is 12 amino acids long. The CDR3, as DNA: TGTGCCTGGAGTGGGACCGGGGATACGCAGTATTTT. Translated: CAWSGTGDTQYF.

This clonotype turned up a few times. The chain has TRBV6-5 and TRBJ1-3; D possibly corresponds to TRBD1 (5 bases). Trimming pared 2 bases from V and 3 bases from J, leaving 11 bases between. This CDR3 has 15 residues. Germline CDR1 and CDR2: MNHEY and SVGAGI. CDR3 nucleotide sequence: TGTGCCAGCAGTTACCCCGGGACGGGTGGAAACACCATATATTTT. It specifies CASSYPGTGGNTIYF.

The table lists this clonotype with a few counts. The chain uses TRBV12-3 or TRBV12-4 and TRBJ1-5; D is possibly TRBD1 (6 bases). Trimming cost V 8 bases and J 0 bases, with 8 bases left between them. CDR3 size: 13 residues. CDR3 region: CASRTASNQPQHF. Here the CDR3 DNA reads TGTGCCAGCCGGACAGCTAGCAATCAGCCCCAGCATTTT.

This clonotype came up a few times. This chain links TRBV20-1 with TRBJ2-7; 9 positions agree with TRBD2. V trimming: 5 bases; J trimming: 4 bases; junction bases outside the gene matches: 6. Per the germline V gene, CDR1 is DFQATT and CDR2 is SNEGSKA (reference sequence). This CDR3 comprises 13 residues. CDR3 coding DNA: TGCAGTGCTGTAGCGGGAGCGAAGTACGAGCAGTACTTC. Translation: CSAVAGAKYEQYF.

This rearrangement joins TRBV6-5 to TRBJ1-6; no clear D. Trimming left V 1 base short and J 10 bases short, with 17 bases between. The germline V gene has CDR1 MNHEY and CDR2 SVGAGI. The CDR3 runs 16 residues. CDR3 DNA: TGTGCCAGCAGTTACTTTTCCCAGCTTCCCGAATCACCCCTCCACTTT. Its protein product is CASSYFSQLPESPLHF.

The chain is built from TRBV7-3 and TRBJ2-1, with D perhaps TRBD1 or TRBD2 (7 bases each). Germline V CDR1 and CDR2: SGHTA, FQGTGA. This CDR3 is built from 13 residues. V was trimmed by 4 bases and J by 8 bases, leaving 12 bases between them. CDR3 bases: TGTGCCAGCAGCTCCGCAGGGGGGGATGAGCAGTTCTTC. As protein: CASSSAGGDEQFF.